This entry lists 31 T cell receptor beta chains sequenced from one sample in a study of CD8 T cells in Susac syndrome. cDNA came from 0.5 to 1 ug RNA primed by random hexamers. Each CDR3 protein is one row after TCRdb ran MiXCR on the immunoSEQ multiplex PCR reads. Of some 450,000 distinct CDR3 sequences listed, approximately 85% are singletons. Sequencing was carried out using CD8+ T cells from PBMCs. These receptors were taken from a human donor with multiple sclerosis.

The chain recombines TRBV6-5 with TRBJ1-1; D gene unclear. This CDR3 spans 13 amino acids. The germline V gene encodes CDR1 MNHEY and CDR2 SVGAGI. Trimming removed 6 bases from V and 1 base from J, with 9 bases in between. DNA of the CDR3: TGTGCCAGCAGCGTAACATGGAACACTGAAGCTTTCTTT. This codes for CASSVTWNTEAFF.

The chain couples TRBV27 to TRBJ2-3; TRBD2 matches 9 bases. V shed 5 bases, J shed 8 bases, and the junction held 8 bases outside the gene matches. The germline gives CDR1 MNHEY, CDR2 SMNVEV (reference sequence). The length of the CDR3 is 14 residues. The CDR3 loop is CASSPGTSMGTQYF. The CDR3 region has the DNA TGTGCCAGCAGTCCCGGGACTAGCATGGGTACGCAGTATTTT.

This clonotype appeared a single time. As DNA, the CDR3 is TGTGCCAGCAGCGCCACGGGACAGGGAGGCTATGGCTACACCTTC. Its translation is CASSATGQGGYGYTF. The gene calls are TRBV11-2 and TRBJ1-2, with TRBD1 matching 9 bases. The germline CDR1 and CDR2 sequences are SGHAT and FQNNGV. V gave up 5 bases and J gave up 4 bases; unmatched junction bases: 8. CDR3 size: 15 residues.

The rearrangement links TRBV15 to TRBJ1-5; 7 nucleotides agree with TRBD1. The CDR3 covers 19 residues. V lost 2 bases to trimming and J lost 0 bases; unmatched junction nucleotides: 13. Germline CDR1 LNHNV, CDR2 YYDKDF (reference sequence). The CDR3: CATSRISGTVKISNQPQHF. The DNA of the CDR3 is TGTGCCACCAGCAGAATCTCCGGGACAGTAAAGATTAGCAATCAGCCCCAGCATTTT.

The sample holds one count of this clonotype. The chain links TRBV27 to TRBJ2-2; TRBD2 matches 8 bases. Germline CDR1 and CDR2: MNHEY and SMNVEV (reference sequence). The CDR3 contains 18 residues. The trim removed 5 bases at V and 4 bases at J, leaving 15 bases unmatched. The CDR3 nucleotides are TGTGCCAGCAGTCTCACTCCGGGGGGGGCCTCCATCACCGGGGAGCTGTTTTTT. It yields the protein CASSLTPGGASITGELFF.

This chain links TRBV7-2 with TRBJ1-6, with a weak D call TRBD1 (6 bases). Germline loops: CDR1 SGHTA, CDR2 FQGNSA. With 5 bases removed from V and 2 bases from J, the gap between germline ends came to 13 bases. CDR3 length: 16 amino acids. In DNA, the CDR3 is TGTGCCAGCAGCGAGGGCCCAGGGGCCTATAATTCACCCCTCCACTTT. Translated: CASSEGPGAYNSPLHF.

The V gene is TRBV5-4, the J gene TRBJ2-7; D gene uncertain. V lost 1 base and J lost 7, with 9 bases in between. The CDR3 sequence is 12 residues long. The germline gives CDR1 SGHNT, CDR2 YYREEE (reference sequence). CDR3 sequence reads: CASSLYSLEQYF. The CDR3 DNA sequence: TGTGCCAGCAGCTTGTACTCGCTGGAGCAGTACTTC.

The chain has TRBV11-2 and TRBJ1-1; D ambiguous. Trimming pared 0 bases from V and 1 base from J, leaving 15 bases between. Looked up from germline, CDR1 is SGHAT and CDR2 is FQNNGV. The CDR3 length is 17 residues. CDR3 sequence (DNA): TGTGCCAGCAGCTTAGATCGGCAGGCTTTATGGAACACTGAAGCTTTCTTT. Encoded protein: CASSLDRQALWNTEAFF.

The V call is TRBV3-1, the J call TRBJ1-5; D uncertain. Germline V gene lookup returns CDR1 LGHDT and CDR2 YNNKEL (reference sequence). V dropped 0 bases and J dropped 5 bases, with 11 bases sitting between them. The CDR3 extends over 15 amino acids. For the CDR3, the DNA is TGTGCCAGCAGCCAAGACTTCCGGTCGGATCAGCCCCAGCATTTT. Translating it yields CASSQDFRSDQPQHF.

This chain uses TRBV4-2 with TRBJ2-1; 8 bases map to TRBD2. The CDR3 length is 17 residues. The germline V gene has CDR1 LGHNA and CDR2 YNFKEQ. Trimming cost V 4 bases and J 5 bases; bases outside gene matches: 13. The CDR3 DNA sequence: TGTGCCAGCAGCCCAGATATGTATAGCGGGGTGAACAATGAGCAGTTCTTC. This translates into CASSPDMYSGVNNEQFF.

The chain combines TRBV4-1 with TRBJ1-4, with D maybe TRBD1 (5 bases). This CDR3 comprises 16 residues. Trimming removed 2 bases from V and 0 bases from J, with 10 bases in between. Germline V CDR1 and CDR2: MGHRA, YSYEKL. The CDR3 protein is CASSQWGPATNEKLFF. CDR3 DNA: TGCGCCAGCAGCCAATGGGGCCCCGCAACTAATGAAAAACTGTTTTTT.

The CDR3 coding sequence is TGCGCCAGCAGCTTGCCAGCTAGCCCCTACGAGCAGTACTTC. Translating it yields CASSLPASPYEQYF. The chain recombines TRBV5-1 with TRBJ2-7; a weak D match, TRBD2 (5 bases). The germline V gene has CDR1 SGHRS and CDR2 YFSETQ. The CDR3 spans 14 residues. The germline V and J ends were trimmed by 1 base and 2 bases, with 10 bases remaining between them.

This clonotype appeared a single time. The gene calls are TRBV9 and TRBJ2-3; D ambiguous. The CDR3 spans 12 residues. V was cut by 0 bases and J by 5 bases, with 4 bases left in between. From germline, CDR1 is SGDLS and CDR2 YYNGEE. The CDR3 sequence: CASSVVEDTQYF. The CDR3 DNA is TGTGCCAGCAGCGTAGTCGAAGATACGCAGTATTTT.

The rearrangement joins TRBV21-1 to TRBJ2-7. TRBV21-1 is a pseudogene segment. The CDR3 has 16 residues. The CDR3 nucleotides are TGTGCCAGCAGCTCACTTTGGGTCATTGCCTCCTACGAGCAGTACTTC. It specifies CASSSLWVIASYEQYF.

J is TRBJ2-7 and V is TRBV5-1; 11 positions agree with TRBD1. CDR1 and CDR2 from the germline V gene are SGHRS and YFSETQ. J gave up 4 bases and V 4 bases, and 7 bases lay outside the gene matches. The CDR3 is made up of 15 amino acids. CDR3 bases: TGCGCCAGCAGCGGAGGGACAGGGGGACCATACGAGCAGTACTTC. Protein product: CASSGGTGGPYEQYF.

The V and J genes are TRBV5-1 and TRBJ1-4; D is unclear. The V end lost 6 bases, the J end lost 1 base, and 16 bases lay between the germline ends. This CDR3 has 16 amino acids. Germline CDR1 SGHRS, CDR2 YFSETQ. In DNA form, the CDR3 reads TGCGCCAGCACGGACTCCGAAACCCTAACTAATGAAAAACTGTTTTTT. Amino acids: CASTDSETLTNEKLFF.

The chain employs TRBV7-9 and TRBJ2-3, with 12 bases matching TRBD2. The V and J ends lost 5 bases and 2 bases, in that order; junction bases with no gene match: 11. Germline loops: CDR1 SEHNR, CDR2 FQNEAQ (reference sequence). There are 18 residues in the CDR3. CDR3 DNA: TGTGCCAGCAGCCAAGGGGCACTAGCGGGAGGACACACAGATACGCAGTATTTT. Protein sequence: CASSQGALAGGHTDTQYF.

This chain joins TRBV24-1 and TRBJ1-1; the D gene is possibly TRBD1 (5 bases). V was trimmed by 4 bases and J by 2 bases, leaving 7 bases between them. The CDR3 has 13 residues. Germline CDR1 reads KGHDR; CDR2 reads SFDVKD. The CDR3 DNA reads as TGTGCCACCAGTGAGGGGCCAAACACTGAAGCTTTCTTT. Its translation is CATSEGPNTEAFF.

The rearrangement links TRBV30 to TRBJ2-7; D remains ambiguous. Germline loops: CDR1 GTSNPN, CDR2 SVGIG (reference sequence). This CDR3 is built from 14 residues. The V end was cut by 0 bases, the J end by 2 bases, with 11 bases between. The CDR3 loop is CAWSVAGRPYEQYF. CDR3 coding DNA: TGTGCCTGGAGTGTAGCAGGTCGGCCCTACGAGCAGTACTTC.

This sequence joins TRBV11-2 and TRBJ2-1; 11 positions agree with TRBD2. The germline gives CDR1 SGHAT, CDR2 FQNNGV. The CDR3 runs 21 residues. The ends lost 5 bases at V and 9 bases at J; junction bases unmatched: 27. CDR3 DNA sequence: TGTGCCAGCAGCGCTACTAGCGGGAGTTTTAGTAGGACAGGGTCCGACAGTGAGCAGTTCTTC. This translates into CASSATSGSFSRTGSDSEQFF. Combining the CDR3 with reference TRBV11-2 and TRBJ2-1 gives the whole variable domain EAGVAQSPRYKIIEKRQSVAFWCNPISGHATLYWYQQILGQGPKLLIQFQNNGVVDDSQLPKDRFSAERLKGVDSTLKIQPAKLEDSAVYLCASSATSGSFSRTGSDSEQFFGPGTRLTVL.

In its sample, this clonotype was seen once. The V call is TRBV6-4, the J call TRBJ1-2; weak D call: TRBD1 (5 bases). Germline V gene sequence: CDR1 MRHNA, CDR2 SNTAGT. V was cut by 0 bases and J by 8 bases, with 13 bases left in between. This CDR3 region has 14 residues. The CDR3, as DNA: TGTGCCAGCAGTGACTCCGGGGCTATGGGAGGCTACACCTTC. Translation: CASSDSGAMGGYTF.

The rearrangement joins TRBV27 to TRBJ1-1, with D possibly TRBD1 on 5 matching bases. V lost 3 bases and J lost 1, with 15 bases in between. This CDR3 contains 16 residues. Germline V gives CDR1 MNHEY, CDR2 SMNVEV (reference sequence). In DNA, the CDR3 is TGTGCCAGCAGTTTCAGTCTAGGGACGAGGAACACTGAAGCTTTCTTT. This translates into CASSFSLGTRNTEAFF.

The V call is TRBV10-3, the J call TRBJ2-3, with TRBD1 matching over 9 bases. The CDR3 extends over 15 amino acids. Germline values: CDR1 ENHRY, CDR2 SYGVKD. Trimming at V came to 5 bases and at J to 3 bases, leaving 6 bases not matched to a gene. The CDR3 protein is CAISPDRGGTDTQYF. The CDR3 DNA is TGTGCCATCAGTCCGGACAGGGGAGGGACAGATACGCAGTATTTT.

This chain joins TRBV5-6 and TRBJ2-1, with 7 bases fitting TRBD1. This CDR3 comprises 16 residues. CDR1 and CDR2 from the germline V gene are SGHDT and YYEEEE. V lost 3 bases and J lost 8; bases outside the gene matches: 14. The CDR3: CASSSWDSRTHYEQFF. The CDR3 nucleotides read TGTGCCAGCAGCTCCTGGGACAGTCGGACACACTATGAGCAGTTCTTC. The entire variable domain, with the rest obtained from reference TRBV5-6 and TRBJ2-1, is as follows: DAGVTQSPTHLIKTRGQQVTLRCSPKSGHDTVSWYQQALGQGPQFIFQYYEEEERQRGNFPDRFSGHQFPNYSSELNVNALLLGDSALYLCASSSWDSRTHYEQFFGPGTRLTVL.

The chain employs TRBV9 and TRBJ2-2; D is undetermined. Trimming took off 0 bases at V and 4 bases at J, with 4 bases between the two ends. The length of the CDR3 is 13 residues. Looked up from germline, CDR1 is SGDLS and CDR2 is YYNGEE. The CDR3 nucleotides are TGTGCCAGCAGCGTAGAAGTCACCGGGGAGCTGTTTTTT. It is translated as CASSVEVTGELFF.

This chain's CDR3 is CASSHGTSPNEQFF. CDR3 DNA sequence: TGTGCCAGCAGCCACGGGACTAGCCCCAATGAGCAGTTCTTC. The chain uses TRBV3-1 and TRBJ2-1; 9 bases agree with TRBD2. From germline, CDR1 is LGHDT and CDR2 YNNKEL (reference sequence). The V segment lost 3 bases and the J segment 6 bases; nucleotides outside the gene matches: 3. CDR3 length equals 14 residues.

The chain's CDR3 is CSAYGTGKDEQYF. In DNA form, the CDR3 reads TGCAGTGCTTACGGGACAGGTAAAGACGAGCAGTACTTC. The J gene is TRBJ2-7, the V gene TRBV20-1, with TRBD1 matching 8 bases. Germline CDR1 reads DFQATT; CDR2 reads SNEGSKA (reference sequence). Unmatched junction bases numbered 8, after V lost 5 bases and J lost 5 bases. The CDR3 covers 13 residues.

V is TRBV7-6 and J is TRBJ2-1, with a weak D call TRBD1 (6 bases). Germline CDR1 is SGHVS and CDR2 is FNYEAQ. V lost 3 bases and J lost 7, with 10 bases in between. There are 13 residues in the CDR3. CDR3 loop: CASSLGHQNEQFF. The DNA for the CDR3 is TGTGCCAGCAGCTTGGGACACCAGAATGAGCAGTTCTTC.

CDR3 protein: CASSLIPRVSGSTDTQYF. CDR3 nucleotides: TGTGCCAGCAGCTTAATCCCTAGGGTGAGCGGTAGCACAGATACGCAGTATTTT. J is TRBJ2-3 and V is TRBV7-6; TRBD2 is a possible D gene (5 bases). The CDR3 covers 18 residues. V was shortened by 2 bases and J by 0 bases, with 18 bases between the two germline ends. Germline V lookup: CDR1 SGHVS, CDR2 FNYEAQ.

This clonotype was seen a single time. The V call is TRBV21-1, the J call TRBJ2-7; the listed D gene, TRBD2, was not tested against the DNA. TRBV21-1 counts as a pseudogene. This CDR3 comprises 15 residues. CDR3 sequence: CASSKARSSDGRQYF. CDR3 bases: TGTGCCAGCAGCAAAGCACGCAGTAGCGATGGAAGGCAGTACTTC.

This clonotype was detected a few times. The chain couples TRBV6-5 to TRBJ1-1, with a possible D match to TRBD1 (6 bases). Deletions cut 4 bases from V and 3 bases from J, with 9 bases between. The CDR3 length is 13 residues. Germline lookup yields CDR1 MNHEY and CDR2 SVGAGI. The CDR3 loop is CASSWSGDTEAFF. The DNA of the CDR3 is TGTGCCAGCAGTTGGTCAGGGGACACTGAAGCTTTCTTT.